This is a list of T cell receptor beta chains from one sample in a study of blood T cell repertoires in COVID-19. Generated by immunoSEQ multiplex PCR, the TCRdb table keeps only in-frame clones and is missing some. The sample includes 250,000 to 300,000 clones, approximately 90% of them seen just once. Sequencing input: peripheral blood. The receptors derive from a woman between 40 and 50 years old with acute or convalescent COVID-19. Both conserved end residues are part of each CDR3. Each record gives: D gene, J gene, V gene, clone size, CDR3 protein, CDR3 DNA. A D gene is named only where the DNA matches it firmly. A clone size is listed for some rows: how often the clone was seen (once, few, many), or a class if it is expanded.

d_gene: .; j_gene: TRBJ2-1; v_gene: TRBV6-5; abundance: .; CDR3aa: CASRTTRAGEQFF; CDR3nt: TGTGCCAGCAGAACGACACGTGCGGGAGAGCAGTTCTTC
d_gene: .; j_gene: TRBJ2-4; v_gene: TRBV15; abundance: .; CDR3aa: CATSREQGRLAKNIQYF; CDR3nt: TGTGCCACCAGCAGAGAACAGGGTCGCTTAGCCAAAAACATTCAGTACTTC
d_gene: TRBD2; j_gene: TRBJ2-2; v_gene: TRBV2; abundance: .; CDR3aa: CARNSGGFANTGELFF; CDR3nt: TGTGCCAGAAATAGCGGGGGGTTCGCGAACACCGGGGAGCTGTTTTTT
d_gene: TRBD1; j_gene: TRBJ1-2; v_gene: TRBV6-6; abundance: .; CDR3aa: CASSSGTGGNNYGYTF; CDR3nt: TGTGCCAGCAGCTCCGGGACAGGGGGGAATAACTATGGCTACACCTTC
d_gene: TRBD2; j_gene: TRBJ2-5; v_gene: TRBV9; abundance: .; CDR3aa: CASSVAEGGETQYF; CDR3nt: TGTGCCAGCAGCGTAGCAGAGGGAGGGGAGACCCAGTACTTC
d_gene: TRBD1; j_gene: TRBJ1-2; v_gene: TRBV3-1/TRBV3-2; abundance: .; CDR3aa: CASSQEKTGINYGYTF; CDR3nt: TGTGCCAGCAGCCAAGAAAAGACAGGGATTAACTATGGCTACACCTTC
d_gene: .; j_gene: TRBJ2-2; v_gene: TRBV27; abundance: .; CDR3aa: CASRNRNTGELFF; CDR3nt: TGTGCCAGCCGTAACAGGAACACCGGGGAGCTGTTTTTT
d_gene: .; j_gene: TRBJ1-1; v_gene: TRBV18; abundance: once; CDR3aa: CASSSFDTRGTEAFF; CDR3nt: TGTGCCAGCTCATCTTTCGATACAAGGGGCACTGAAGCTTTCTTT
d_gene: .; j_gene: TRBJ1-1; v_gene: TRBV12-1; abundance: .; CDR3aa: CASSFEGGHVSMNTEAFF; CDR3nt: TGTGCCAGCAGCTTTGAAGGGGGCCACGTATCTATGAACACTGAAGCTTTCTTT
d_gene: .; j_gene: TRBJ1-1; v_gene: TRBV4-2; abundance: .; CDR3aa: CASSQVKFGGVNTEAFF; CDR3nt: TGTGCCAGCAGCCAAGTCAAATTCGGAGGAGTGAACACTGAAGCTTTCTTT
d_gene: .; j_gene: TRBJ1-2; v_gene: TRBV5-1; abundance: .; CDR3aa: CASSPEGLAYGYTF; CDR3nt: TGCGCCAGCAGCCCGGAGGGGTTGGCCTATGGCTACACCTTC
d_gene: TRBD1; j_gene: TRBJ1-2; v_gene: TRBV19; abundance: .; CDR3aa: CASDRGGYGYTF; CDR3nt: TGTGCCAGTGACAGGGGAGGCTATGGCTACACCTTC
d_gene: .; j_gene: TRBJ1-6; v_gene: TRBV3-1/TRBV3-2; abundance: .; CDR3aa: CASSPSQANNSPLHF; CDR3nt: TGTGCCAGCAGCCCGAGCCAGGCAAATAATTCACCCCTCCACTTT